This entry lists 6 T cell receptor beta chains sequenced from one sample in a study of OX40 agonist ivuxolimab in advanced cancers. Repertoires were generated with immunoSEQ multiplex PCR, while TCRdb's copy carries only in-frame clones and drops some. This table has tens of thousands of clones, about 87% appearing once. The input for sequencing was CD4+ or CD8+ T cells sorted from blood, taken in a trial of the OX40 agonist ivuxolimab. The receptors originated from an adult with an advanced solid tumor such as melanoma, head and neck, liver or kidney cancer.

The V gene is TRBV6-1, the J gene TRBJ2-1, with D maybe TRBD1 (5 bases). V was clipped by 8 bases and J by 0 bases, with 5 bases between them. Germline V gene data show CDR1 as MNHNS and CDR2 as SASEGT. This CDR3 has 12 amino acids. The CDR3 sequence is CASDSSYNEQFF. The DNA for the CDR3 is TGTGCCAGCGACAGCTCCTACAATGAGCAGTTCTTC.

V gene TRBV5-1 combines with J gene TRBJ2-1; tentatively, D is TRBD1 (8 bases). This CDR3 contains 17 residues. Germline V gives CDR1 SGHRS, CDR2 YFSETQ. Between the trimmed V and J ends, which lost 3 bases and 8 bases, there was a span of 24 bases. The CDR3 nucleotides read TGCGCCAGCAGCTCCCTACAGGGGGGGTTGGGCTTTGATGAGCAGTTCTTC. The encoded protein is CASSSLQGGLGFDEQFF.

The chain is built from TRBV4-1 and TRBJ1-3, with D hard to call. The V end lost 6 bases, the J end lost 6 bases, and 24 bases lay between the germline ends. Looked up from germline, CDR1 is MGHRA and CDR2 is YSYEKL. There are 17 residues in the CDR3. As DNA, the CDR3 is TGCGCCAGCAGATCCGTTTCCGGGTCCAGAAGCTTAAACACCATATATTTT. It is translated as CASRSVSGSRSLNTIYF.

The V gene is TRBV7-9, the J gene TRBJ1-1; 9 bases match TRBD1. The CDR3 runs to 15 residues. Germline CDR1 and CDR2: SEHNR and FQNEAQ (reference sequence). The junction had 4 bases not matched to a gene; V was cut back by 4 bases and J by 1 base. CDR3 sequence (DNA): TGTGCCAGCAGCTCGATGACAGGGGGGAACACTGAAGCTTTCTTT. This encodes CASSSMTGGNTEAFF.

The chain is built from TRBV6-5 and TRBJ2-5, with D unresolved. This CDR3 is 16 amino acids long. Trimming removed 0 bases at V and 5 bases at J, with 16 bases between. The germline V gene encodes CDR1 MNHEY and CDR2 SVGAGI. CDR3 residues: CASSYSPYRDEETQYF. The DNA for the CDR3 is TGTGCCAGCAGTTACTCCCCGTATAGAGACGAGGAGACCCAGTACTTC.

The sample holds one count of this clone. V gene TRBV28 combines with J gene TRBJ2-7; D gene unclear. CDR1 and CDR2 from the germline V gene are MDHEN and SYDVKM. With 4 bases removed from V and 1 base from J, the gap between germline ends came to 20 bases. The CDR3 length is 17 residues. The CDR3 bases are TGTGCCAGCAGTTCCTTTTCGGCAGTGAAAGGTTCCTACGAGCAGTACTTC. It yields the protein CASSSFSAVKGSYEQYF. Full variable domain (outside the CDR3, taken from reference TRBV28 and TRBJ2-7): DVKVTQSSRYLVKRTGEKVFLECVQDMDHENMFWYRQDPGLGLRLIYFSYDVKMKEKGDIPEGYSVSREKKERFSLILESASTNQTSMYLCASSSFSAVKGSYEQYFGPGTRLTVT.